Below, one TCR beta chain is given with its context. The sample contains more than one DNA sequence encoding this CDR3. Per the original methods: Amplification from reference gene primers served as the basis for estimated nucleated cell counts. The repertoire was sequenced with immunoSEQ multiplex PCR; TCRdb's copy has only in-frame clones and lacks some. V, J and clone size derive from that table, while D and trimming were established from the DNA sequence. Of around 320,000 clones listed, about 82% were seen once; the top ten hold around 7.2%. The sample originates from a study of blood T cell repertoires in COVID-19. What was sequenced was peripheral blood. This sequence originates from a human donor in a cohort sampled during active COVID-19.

The CDR3 here is CASSPWTGSSYEQYF. The CDR3 DNA is TGTGCCAGCTCACCGTGGACAGGGAGCTCCTACGAGCAGTACTTC. The J gene is TRBJ2-7, the V gene TRBV18, with 8 bases that match TRBD1. This CDR3 has 15 amino acids. Germline V gives CDR1 KGHSH, CDR2 LQKENI. The trim removed 3 bases at V and 0 bases at J, leaving 4 bases unmatched.